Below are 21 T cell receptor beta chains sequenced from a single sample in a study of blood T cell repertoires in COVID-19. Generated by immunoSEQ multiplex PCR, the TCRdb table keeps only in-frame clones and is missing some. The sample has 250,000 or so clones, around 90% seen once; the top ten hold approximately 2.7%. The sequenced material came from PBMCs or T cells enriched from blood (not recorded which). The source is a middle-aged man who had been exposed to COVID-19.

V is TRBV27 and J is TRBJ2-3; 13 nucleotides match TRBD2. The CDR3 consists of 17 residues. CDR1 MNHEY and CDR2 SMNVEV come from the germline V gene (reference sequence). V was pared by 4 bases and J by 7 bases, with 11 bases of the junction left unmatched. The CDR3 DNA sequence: TGTGCCAGCAGTTACTCCGGGACTAGCGGGAAAAGGAATACGCAGTATTTT. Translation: CASSYSGTSGKRNTQYF.

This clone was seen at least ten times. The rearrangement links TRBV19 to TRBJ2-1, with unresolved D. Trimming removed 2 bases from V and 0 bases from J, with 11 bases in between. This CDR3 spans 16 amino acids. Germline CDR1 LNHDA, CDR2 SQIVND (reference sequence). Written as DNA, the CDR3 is TGTGCCAGTAGTATATGTGACTGTCACTCCTACAATGAGCAGTTCTTC. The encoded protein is CASSICDCHSYNEQFF.

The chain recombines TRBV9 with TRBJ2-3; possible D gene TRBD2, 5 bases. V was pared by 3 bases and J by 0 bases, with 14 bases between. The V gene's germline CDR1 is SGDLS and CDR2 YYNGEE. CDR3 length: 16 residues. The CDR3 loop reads CASSDASISSTDTQYF. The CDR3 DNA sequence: TGTGCCAGCAGCGACGCTAGCATCTCTAGCACAGATACGCAGTATTTT.

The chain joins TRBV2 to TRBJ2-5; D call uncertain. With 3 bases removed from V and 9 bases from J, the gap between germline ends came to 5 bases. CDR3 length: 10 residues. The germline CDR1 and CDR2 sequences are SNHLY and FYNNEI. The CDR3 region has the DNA TGTGCCAGCAGTGAGACTCCCCAGTACTTC. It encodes CASSETPQYF.

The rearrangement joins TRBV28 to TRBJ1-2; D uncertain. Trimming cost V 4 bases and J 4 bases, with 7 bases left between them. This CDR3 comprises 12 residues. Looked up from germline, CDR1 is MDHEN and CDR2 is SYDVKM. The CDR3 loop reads CASSYGFYGYTF. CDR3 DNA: TGTGCCAGCAGTTACGGGTTCTATGGCTACACCTTC.

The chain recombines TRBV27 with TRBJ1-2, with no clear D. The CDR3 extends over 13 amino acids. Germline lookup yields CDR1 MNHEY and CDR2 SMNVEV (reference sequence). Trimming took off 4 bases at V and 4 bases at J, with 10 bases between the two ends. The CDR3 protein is CASSYGGSYGYTF. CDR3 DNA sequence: TGTGCCAGCAGTTACGGCGGTAGCTATGGCTACACCTTC.

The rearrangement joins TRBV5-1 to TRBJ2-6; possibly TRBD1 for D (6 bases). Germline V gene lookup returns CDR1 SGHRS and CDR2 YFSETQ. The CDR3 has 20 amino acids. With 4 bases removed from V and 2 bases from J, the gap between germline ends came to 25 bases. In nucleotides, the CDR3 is TGCGCCAGCAGCACGAACACAGGCAAAAGGGGGAACGCTGGGGCCAACGTCCTGACTTTC. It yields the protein CASSTNTGKRGNAGANVLTF.

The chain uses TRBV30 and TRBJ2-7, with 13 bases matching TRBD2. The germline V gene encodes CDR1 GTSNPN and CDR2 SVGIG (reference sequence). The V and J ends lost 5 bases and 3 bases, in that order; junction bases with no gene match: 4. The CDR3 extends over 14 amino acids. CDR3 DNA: TGTGCCTGGCGGACTAGCGGGAGAGGCTACGAGCAGTACTTC. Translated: CAWRTSGRGYEQYF.

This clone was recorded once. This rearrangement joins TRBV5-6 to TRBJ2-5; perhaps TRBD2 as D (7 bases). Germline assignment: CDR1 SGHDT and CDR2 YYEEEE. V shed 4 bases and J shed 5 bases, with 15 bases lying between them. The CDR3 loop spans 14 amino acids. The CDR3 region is CASSPWGGWETQYF. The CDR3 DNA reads TGTGCCAGCAGCCCCTGGGGGGGCTGGGAGACCCAGTACTTC.

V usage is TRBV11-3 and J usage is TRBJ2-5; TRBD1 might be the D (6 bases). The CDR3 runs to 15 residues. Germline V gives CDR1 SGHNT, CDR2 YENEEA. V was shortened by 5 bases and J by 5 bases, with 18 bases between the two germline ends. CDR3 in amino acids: CASSPQLGDKETQYF. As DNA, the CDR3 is TGTGCCAGCAGCCCTCAACTGGGGGACAAGGAGACCCAGTACTTC.

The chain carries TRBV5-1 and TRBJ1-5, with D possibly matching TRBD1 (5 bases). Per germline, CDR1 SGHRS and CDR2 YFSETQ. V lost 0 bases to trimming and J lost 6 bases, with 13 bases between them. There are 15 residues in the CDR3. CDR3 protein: CASSLASGGAQPQHF. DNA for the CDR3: TGCGCCAGCAGCTTGGCGTCCGGGGGAGCTCAGCCCCAGCATTTT.

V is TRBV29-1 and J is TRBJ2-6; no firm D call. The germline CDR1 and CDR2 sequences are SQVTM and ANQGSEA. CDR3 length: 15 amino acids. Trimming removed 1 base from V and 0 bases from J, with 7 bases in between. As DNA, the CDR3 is TGCAGCGTTGAAGGAATAGACTCTGGGGCCAACGTCCTGACTTTC. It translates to CSVEGIDSGANVLTF.

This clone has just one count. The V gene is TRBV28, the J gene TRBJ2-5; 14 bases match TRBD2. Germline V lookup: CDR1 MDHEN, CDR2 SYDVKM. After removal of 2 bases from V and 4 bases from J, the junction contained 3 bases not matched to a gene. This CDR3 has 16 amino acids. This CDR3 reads CASSLGGTSGRETQYF. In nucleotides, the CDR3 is TGTGCCAGCAGTTTAGGAGGGACTAGCGGGAGAGAGACCCAGTACTTC.

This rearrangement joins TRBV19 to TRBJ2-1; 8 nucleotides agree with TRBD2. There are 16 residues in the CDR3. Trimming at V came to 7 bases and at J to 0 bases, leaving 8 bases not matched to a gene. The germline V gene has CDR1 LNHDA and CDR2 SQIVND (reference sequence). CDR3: CASKISGTSSYNEQFF. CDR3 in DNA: TGTGCCAGTAAGATCAGCGGGACTAGCTCCTACAATGAGCAGTTCTTC.

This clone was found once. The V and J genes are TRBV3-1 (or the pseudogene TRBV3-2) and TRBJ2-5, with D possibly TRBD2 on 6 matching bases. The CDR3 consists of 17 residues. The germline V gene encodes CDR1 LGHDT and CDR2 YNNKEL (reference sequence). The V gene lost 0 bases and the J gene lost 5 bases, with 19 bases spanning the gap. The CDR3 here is CASSQDRPGVYRETQYF. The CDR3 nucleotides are TGTGCCAGCAGCCAAGATCGCCCGGGGGTTTACCGTGAGACCCAGTACTTC.

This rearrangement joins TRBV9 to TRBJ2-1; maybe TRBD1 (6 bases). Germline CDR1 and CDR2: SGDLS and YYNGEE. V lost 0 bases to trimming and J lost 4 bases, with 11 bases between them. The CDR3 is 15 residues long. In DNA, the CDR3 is TGTGCCAGCAGCGTAGGGGGGCTCAGTTACAATGAGCAGTTCTTC. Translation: CASSVGGLSYNEQFF.

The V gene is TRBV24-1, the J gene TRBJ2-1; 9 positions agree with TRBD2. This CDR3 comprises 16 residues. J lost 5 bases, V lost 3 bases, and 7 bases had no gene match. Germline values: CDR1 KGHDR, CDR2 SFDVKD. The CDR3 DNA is TGTGCCACCAGTGATCACCTAGCGGGACCCGACAATGAGCAGTTCTTC. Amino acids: CATSDHLAGPDNEQFF.

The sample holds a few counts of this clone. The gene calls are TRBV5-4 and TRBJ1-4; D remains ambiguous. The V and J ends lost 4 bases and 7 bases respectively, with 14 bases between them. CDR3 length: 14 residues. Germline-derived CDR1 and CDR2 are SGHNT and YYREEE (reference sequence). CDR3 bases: TGTGCCAGCAGCCCGACCCCGAGCGGTGAAAAACTGTTTTTT. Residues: CASSPTPSGEKLFF.

The CDR3 DNA sequence: TGTGCCAGCAGCTTAGACAGGGGATATTTGGTTAATGAGCAGTTCTTC. Its protein product is CASSLDRGYLVNEQFF. This chain connects TRBV7-3 to TRBJ2-1; 8 nucleotides align to TRBD1. This CDR3 spans 16 amino acids. Germline CDR1 SGHTA, CDR2 FQGTGA. Losses at the gene ends were 2 bases for V and 7 bases for J; bases not matched to a gene: 10.

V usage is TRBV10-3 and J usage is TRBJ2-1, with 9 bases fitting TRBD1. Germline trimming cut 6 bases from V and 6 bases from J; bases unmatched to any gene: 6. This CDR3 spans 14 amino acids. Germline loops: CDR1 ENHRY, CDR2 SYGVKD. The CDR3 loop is CAIREQGAGNEQFF. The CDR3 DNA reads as TGTGCCATCAGGGAACAGGGGGCTGGCAATGAGCAGTTCTTC.

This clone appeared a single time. The CDR3 reads CASSLGGTPTYEQYF. CDR3 nucleotides: TGTGCCAGCAGCTTAGGCGGGACCCCCACCTACGAGCAGTACTTC. The chain combines TRBV7-6 with TRBJ2-7; weak D call: TRBD2 (6 bases). The CDR3 spans 15 residues. Germline-derived CDR1 and CDR2 are SGHVS and FNYEAQ. V was pared by 1 base and J by 2 bases, with 12 bases between.